Listed here are 27 T cell receptor beta chains from one sample, sequenced in a study of identical twins. TCRdb reprocessed the 5' RACE reads via MiXCR and lists one record per CDR3 protein. The table records approximately 500,000 distinct CDR3 sequences, roughly 15% of them present only once. This sample also belongs to another study, concerning yellow fever vaccine responses in identical twins.

Material: CD4+ T cells sorted from blood. The source is a woman between 18 and 29 years old in good health.

The V gene is TRBV11-2, the J gene TRBJ1-3, with D perhaps matching TRBD1 (6 bases). Trimming cost V 5 bases and J 2 bases, with 10 bases left between them. The germline V gene encodes CDR1 SGHAT and CDR2 FQNNGV. The CDR3 has 14 amino acids. This CDR3 is CASSPGAPGNTIYF. CDR3 sequence (DNA): TGTGCCAGCAGCCCGGGGGCGCCTGGAAACACCATATATTTT.

This rearrangement joins TRBV28 to TRBJ2-5; TRBD2 aligns across 7 bases. CDR3 size: 15 residues. Germline CDR1 reads MDHEN; CDR2 reads SYDVKM. After removal of 4 bases from V and 5 bases from J, the junction contained 10 bases not matched to a gene. The CDR3 nucleotides are TGTGCCAGCAGTTCCCCAAGCGGGGATAGGGAGACCCAGTACTTC. Protein product: CASSSPSGDRETQYF.

This chain joins TRBV2 and TRBJ2-1; TRBD1 aligns across 7 bases. V was pared by 8 bases and J by 8 bases, with 12 bases of the junction left unmatched. The CDR3 spans 14 residues. CDR1 and CDR2 from the germline V gene are SNHLY and FYNNEI. The CDR3 reads CASSSFLGGDEQFF. In nucleotides, the CDR3 is TGTGCCAGCTCGTCCTTTTTAGGGGGCGATGAGCAGTTCTTC.

The chain employs TRBV20-1 and TRBJ2-2; maybe TRBD1 (7 bases). Germline V gene sequence: CDR1 DFQATT, CDR2 SNEGSKA (reference sequence). V was clipped by 3 bases and J by 3 bases, with 11 bases between them. The CDR3 has 14 residues. CDR3 in amino acids: CSASRGADTGELFF. As DNA, the CDR3 is TGCAGTGCTAGCAGGGGGGCAGACACCGGGGAGCTGTTTTTT.

V is TRBV20-1 and J is TRBJ1-6, with 8 bases lining up with TRBD1. J was trimmed by 7 bases and V by 3 bases; bases with no gene match: 8. Per germline, CDR1 DFQATT and CDR2 SNEGSKA (reference sequence). This CDR3 contains 15 residues. The CDR3 loop reads CSASQFRGLNSPLHF. The CDR3 DNA reads as TGCAGTGCTAGTCAATTCAGGGGGCTCAATTCACCCCTCCACTTT.

The chain joins TRBV20-1 to TRBJ2-7; 9 bases agree with TRBD2. CDR1 and CDR2 from the germline V gene are DFQATT and SNEGSKA (reference sequence). Germline trimming cut 6 bases from V and 5 bases from J; bases unmatched to any gene: 14. This CDR3 has 15 residues. CDR3 DNA: TGCAGTGCCGCCGTACCTCTAGCGGGATTCGACGAGCAGTACTTC. This codes for CSAAVPLAGFDEQYF.

CDR3 coding DNA: TGTGCCAGCAGTTACTCCGGGACTAGGTTCTTC. Amino acids: CASSYSGTRFF. The chain combines TRBV6-5 with TRBJ2-1; 8 bases match TRBD2. Per the germline V gene, CDR1 is MNHEY and CDR2 is SVGAGI. Unmatched junction bases numbered 1, after V lost 0 bases and J lost 15 bases. This CDR3 has 11 residues.

This clonotype was seen at least ten times. The V and J genes are TRBV12-3 or TRBV12-4 and TRBJ1-2; tentatively, D is TRBD1 (6 bases). Trimming shortened V by 3 bases and J by 8 bases, and 13 bases separated the two germline ends. The CDR3 runs 13 residues. The CDR3 bases are TGTGCCAGCAGTTTCGGGACATCGGCCGGCTACACCTTC. Translation gives CASSFGTSAGYTF.

This clonotype has only a few counts. The chain recombines TRBV27 with TRBJ2-2, with 10 bases matching TRBD2. The trim removed 7 bases at V and 3 bases at J, leaving 11 bases unmatched. This CDR3 spans 17 amino acids. Per germline, CDR1 MNHEY and CDR2 SMNVEV (reference sequence). For the CDR3, the DNA is TGTGCCAGCATGTCTGGGACTAGCGTACAGTACACCGGGGAGCTGTTTTTT. It yields the protein CASMSGTSVQYTGELFF.

This clonotype occurred a few times. This rearrangement joins TRBV29-1 to TRBJ1-2, with D hard to call. The germline V gene encodes CDR1 SQVTM and CDR2 ANQGSEA. V gave up 7 bases and J gave up 8 bases, with 20 bases separating them. This CDR3 spans 13 amino acids. The chain's CDR3 is CSGRESLIKGYTF. The CDR3 DNA reads as TGCAGCGGGAGAGAGAGCCTCATAAAGGGCTACACCTTC. The full variable domain, in which reference TRBV29-1 and TRBJ1-2 provide the parts outside the CDR3, is SAVISQKPSRDICQRGTSLTIQCQVDSQVTMMFWYRQQPGQSLTLIATANQGSEATYESGFVIDKFPISRPNLTFSTLTVSNMSPEDSSIYLCSGRESLIKGYTFGSGTRLTVV.

This clonotype showed up just a few times. J is TRBJ2-1 and V is TRBV29-1; 9 bases agree with TRBD2. The ends lost 8 bases at V and 7 bases at J; junction bases unmatched: 6. The CDR3 spans 12 residues. Germline loops: CDR1 SQVTM, CDR2 ANQGSEA. CDR3 amino acids: CSPGTSSNEQFF. The DNA for the CDR3 is TGCAGCCCCGGGACTAGCAGTAATGAGCAGTTCTTC.

This clonotype appeared many times. The chain links TRBV20-1 to TRBJ1-1; a weak D match, TRBD1 (5 bases). With 0 bases removed from V and 0 bases from J, the gap between germline ends came to 14 bases. The CDR3 extends over 16 amino acids. Germline values: CDR1 DFQATT, CDR2 SNEGSKA (reference sequence). CDR3 in DNA: TGCAGTGCTAGAGATACAAGGGGAAACATGAACACTGAAGCTTTCTTT. Its translation: CSARDTRGNMNTEAFF.

V and J are TRBV20-1 and TRBJ1-2; D unclear. This CDR3 is built from 14 residues. Trimming took 1 base from V and 0 from J, leaving 9 bases between them. CDR1 is DFQATT, CDR2 SNEGSKA, per germline (reference sequence). In nucleotides, the CDR3 is TGCAGTGCTAGAGGCGGAATAGCTAACTATGGCTACACCTTC. It codes for CSARGGIANYGYTF.

In this sample, this clonotype turned up a few times. V is TRBV7-9 and J is TRBJ2-2; D is perhaps TRBD2 (5 bases). Germline V CDR1 and CDR2: SEHNR, FQNEAQ (reference sequence). The germline V and J ends were trimmed by 5 bases and 5 bases, with 18 bases remaining between them. The CDR3 extends over 16 amino acids. The CDR3: CASSGSGLSSTGELFF. The CDR3 region has the DNA TGTGCCAGCAGCGGGAGTGGGCTAAGTAGTACCGGGGAGCTGTTTTTT.

The V gene is TRBV4-1, the J gene TRBJ2-1; D not resolved. Germline-derived CDR1 and CDR2 are MGHRA and YSYEKL. The CDR3 has 15 amino acids. V was shortened by 10 bases and J by 1 base, with 17 bases between the two germline ends. The CDR3 is CAISLTDASYNEQFF. CDR3 in DNA: TGCGCCATTTCCCTCACGGACGCTTCCTACAATGAGCAGTTCTTC.

This clonotype showed up just a few times. The chain combines TRBV20-1 with TRBJ2-3, with 8 bases identical to TRBD2. CDR3 size: 14 residues. From germline, CDR1 is DFQATT and CDR2 SNEGSKA (reference sequence). The junction had 4 bases not matched to a gene; V was cut back by 3 bases and J by 2 bases. In DNA, the CDR3 is TGCAGTGCTAGTCCAGCGGGAGTCACAGATACGCAGTATTTT. This translates into CSASPAGVTDTQYF.

The chain links TRBV20-1 to TRBJ2-7; no clear D gene. The CDR3 contains 12 residues. Germline V gene lookup returns CDR1 DFQATT and CDR2 SNEGSKA (reference sequence). Trimming left V 2 bases short and J 3 bases short, with 8 bases between. The CDR3 loop reads CSARSRSYEQYF. The CDR3 region has the DNA TGCAGTGCTAGATCCCGTAGCTACGAGCAGTACTTC.

This clonotype has just a few counts. The genes are TRBV20-1 and TRBJ2-1; D is undetermined. V lost 1 base and J 0 bases, leaving 13 bases between the germline ends. The CDR3 loop spans 16 amino acids. Germline CDR1 and CDR2: DFQATT and SNEGSKA (reference sequence). The CDR3 loop reads CSARVERPSSYNEQFF. As DNA, the CDR3 is TGCAGTGCTAGAGTGGAAAGACCCAGCTCCTACAATGAGCAGTTCTTC.

This clonotype was counted a few times. The gene calls are TRBV15 and TRBJ2-7; 9 bases are shared with TRBD2. With 1 base clipped from V and 3 bases from J, the junction kept 13 bases outside the gene matches. Germline V lookup: CDR1 LNHNV, CDR2 YYDKDF (reference sequence). CDR3 length: 18 amino acids. CDR3 protein: CATSRAGTSRTSDYEQYF. DNA of the CDR3: TGTGCCACCAGCAGAGCCGGGACTAGCAGGACCTCGGACTACGAGCAGTACTTC.

In nucleotides, the CDR3 is TGTGCCAGCAGCCCAAGACTAGCGGGAGTACCTGAGCAGTACTTC. This gives the protein CASSPRLAGVPEQYF. The rearrangement uses TRBV6-1 and TRBJ2-7; 12 positions match TRBD2. V trimming: 6 bases; J trimming: 7 bases; junction bases outside the gene matches: 10. CDR1 MNHNS and CDR2 SASEGT come from the germline V gene. This CDR3 region has 15 residues.

V is TRBV2 and J is TRBJ2-3, with TRBD2 matching 8 bases. V lost 3 bases and J lost 6; bases outside the gene matches: 11. Germline loops: CDR1 SNHLY, CDR2 FYNNEI. The CDR3 has 16 amino acids. CDR3 in DNA: TGTGCCAGCAGTGACCTAGCGGGTCCACTTTTGGATACGCAGTATTTT. Its protein product is CASSDLAGPLLDTQYF.

This clonotype was seen at least ten times. The V call is TRBV12-3 or TRBV12-4, the J call TRBJ1-3; possibly TRBD1 for D (6 bases). The CDR3 has 16 amino acids. Trimming left V 5 bases short and J 0 bases short, with 14 bases between. The CDR3 region has the DNA TGTGCCAGCAGTCCACAAGGACAGATCTCTGGAAACACCATATATTTT. Protein sequence: CASSPQGQISGNTIYF.

This clonotype was found a few times. The gene calls are TRBV7-2 and TRBJ2-1; 7 bases fit TRBD2. The CDR3 extends over 16 amino acids. V was pared by 1 base and J by 4 bases, with 7 bases of the junction left unmatched. The germline CDR1 and CDR2 sequences are SGHTA and FQGNSA. Here the CDR3 reads CASSLVAAGEYNEQFF. The CDR3 coding sequence is TGTGCCAGCAGCTTAGTAGCGGCGGGGGAGTACAATGAGCAGTTCTTC.

The chain is built from TRBV6-1 and TRBJ2-7; 7 bases agree with TRBD1. V was pared by 5 bases and J by 4 bases, with 14 bases of the junction left unmatched. The V gene's germline CDR1 is MNHNS and CDR2 SASEGT. This CDR3 is 16 amino acids long. The CDR3 sequence: CASSPTLTGLGYEQYF. The CDR3 bases are TGTGCCAGCAGTCCTACCTTGACAGGGCTGGGATACGAGCAGTACTTC.

This clonotype was observed a handful of times. The rearrangement uses TRBV5-8 and TRBJ1-4; maybe TRBD1 (5 bases). Per germline, CDR1 SGHTS and CDR2 YDEGEE. The germline V and J ends were trimmed by 3 bases and 4 bases, with 16 bases remaining between them. The CDR3 is 16 residues long. For the CDR3, the DNA is TGTGCCAGCAGCTCGGGACGGATGGCCGGTAATGAAAAACTGTTTTTT. Protein product: CASSSGRMAGNEKLFF.

This chain joins TRBV6-5 and TRBJ2-2, with D hard to call. V was cut by 0 bases and J by 5 bases, with 7 bases left in between. This CDR3 is 14 amino acids long. Germline loops: CDR1 MNHEY, CDR2 SVGAGI. The CDR3 nucleotides read TGTGCCAGCAGTTACTCGTCGGGTACCGGGGAGCTGTTTTTT. Encoded protein: CASSYSSGTGELFF.

V and J are TRBV5-1 and TRBJ2-1; a weak D match, TRBD1 (5 bases). The length of the CDR3 is 15 residues. The V end lost 0 bases, the J end lost 4 bases, and 11 bases lay between the germline ends. Looked up from germline, CDR1 is SGHRS and CDR2 is YFSETQ. CDR3 DNA sequence: TGCGCCAGCAGCTTGGACAGGAAGGCTTACAATGAGCAGTTCTTC. Translation gives CASSLDRKAYNEQFF.